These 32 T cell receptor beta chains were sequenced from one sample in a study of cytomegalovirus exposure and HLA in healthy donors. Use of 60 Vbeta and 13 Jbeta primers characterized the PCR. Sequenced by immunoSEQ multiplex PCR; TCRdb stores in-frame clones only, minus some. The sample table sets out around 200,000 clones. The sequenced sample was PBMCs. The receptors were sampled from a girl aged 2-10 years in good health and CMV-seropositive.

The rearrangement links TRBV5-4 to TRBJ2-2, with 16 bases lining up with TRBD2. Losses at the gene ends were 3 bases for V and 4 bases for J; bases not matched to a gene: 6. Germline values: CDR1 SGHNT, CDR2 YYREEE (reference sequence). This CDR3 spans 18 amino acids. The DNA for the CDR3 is TGTGCCAGCAGCTCCGGGACTAGCGGGAGGGCCCTCACCGGGGAGCTGTTTTTT. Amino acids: CASSSGTSGRALTGELFF.

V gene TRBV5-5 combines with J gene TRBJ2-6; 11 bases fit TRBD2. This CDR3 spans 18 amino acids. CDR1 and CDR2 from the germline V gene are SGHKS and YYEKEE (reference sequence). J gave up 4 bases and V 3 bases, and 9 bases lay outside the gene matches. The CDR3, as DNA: TGTGCCAGCAGCTCCGTAGCGGGAGGGCCGGACGGGGCCAACGTCCTGACTTTC. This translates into CASSSVAGGPDGANVLTF.

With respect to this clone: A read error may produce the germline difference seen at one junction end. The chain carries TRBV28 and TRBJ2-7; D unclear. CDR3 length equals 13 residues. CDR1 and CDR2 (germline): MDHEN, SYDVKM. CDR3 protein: CASSLSPLYGQYF. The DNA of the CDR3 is TGTGCCAGCAGTTTATCCCCCCTTTACGGGCAGTACTTC.

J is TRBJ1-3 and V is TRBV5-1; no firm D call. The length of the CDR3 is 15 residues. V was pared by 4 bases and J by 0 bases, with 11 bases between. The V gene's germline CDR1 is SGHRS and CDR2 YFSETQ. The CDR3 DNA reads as TGCGCCAGCAGCCCCGAGGGTAGCTCTGGAAACACCATATATTTT. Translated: CASSPEGSSGNTIYF.

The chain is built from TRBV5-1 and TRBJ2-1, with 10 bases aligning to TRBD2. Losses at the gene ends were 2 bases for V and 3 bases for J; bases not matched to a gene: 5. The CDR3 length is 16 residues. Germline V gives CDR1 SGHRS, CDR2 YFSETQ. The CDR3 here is CASSFGLAGVYNEQFF. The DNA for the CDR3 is TGCGCCAGCAGCTTCGGGCTAGCGGGGGTCTACAATGAGCAGTTCTTC.

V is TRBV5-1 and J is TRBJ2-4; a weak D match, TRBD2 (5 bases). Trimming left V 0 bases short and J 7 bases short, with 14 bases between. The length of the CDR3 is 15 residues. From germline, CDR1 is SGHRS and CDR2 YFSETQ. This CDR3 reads CASSLEGRGPNIQYF. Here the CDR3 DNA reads TGCGCCAGCAGCTTGGAAGGGAGAGGTCCGAACATTCAGTACTTC.

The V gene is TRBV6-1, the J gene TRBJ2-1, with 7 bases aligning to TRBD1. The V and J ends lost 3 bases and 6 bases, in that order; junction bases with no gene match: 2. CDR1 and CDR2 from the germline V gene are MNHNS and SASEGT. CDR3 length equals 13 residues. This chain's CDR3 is CASSEGTANEQFF. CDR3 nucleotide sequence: TGTGCCAGCAGTGAGGGGACAGCCAATGAGCAGTTCTTC.

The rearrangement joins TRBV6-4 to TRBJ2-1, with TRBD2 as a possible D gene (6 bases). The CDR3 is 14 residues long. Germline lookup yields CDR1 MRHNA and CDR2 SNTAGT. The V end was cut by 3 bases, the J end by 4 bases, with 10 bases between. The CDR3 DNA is TGTGCCAGCAGTGATCCGGGGGATTACAATGAGCAGTTCTTC. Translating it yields CASSDPGDYNEQFF.

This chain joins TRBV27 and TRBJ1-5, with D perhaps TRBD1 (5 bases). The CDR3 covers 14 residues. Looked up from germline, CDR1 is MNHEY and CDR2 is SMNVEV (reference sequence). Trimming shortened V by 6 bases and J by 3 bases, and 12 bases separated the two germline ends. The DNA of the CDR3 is TGTGCCAGCAGCATGGGGCGGCCCAATCAGCCCCAGCATTTT. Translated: CASSMGRPNQPQHF.

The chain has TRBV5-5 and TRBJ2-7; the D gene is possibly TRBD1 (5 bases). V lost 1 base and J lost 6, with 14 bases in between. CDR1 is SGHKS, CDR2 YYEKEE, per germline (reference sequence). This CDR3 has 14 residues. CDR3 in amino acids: CASSLLRVLSEQYF. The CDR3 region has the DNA TGTGCCAGCAGCTTGCTCAGGGTTTTAAGCGAGCAGTACTTC. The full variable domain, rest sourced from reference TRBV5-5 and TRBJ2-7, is DAGVTQSPTHLIKTRGQQVTLRCSPISGHKSVSWYQQVLGQGPQFIFQYYEKEERGRGNFPDRFSARQFPNYSSELNVNALLLGDSALYLCASSLLRVLSEQYFGPGTRLTVT.

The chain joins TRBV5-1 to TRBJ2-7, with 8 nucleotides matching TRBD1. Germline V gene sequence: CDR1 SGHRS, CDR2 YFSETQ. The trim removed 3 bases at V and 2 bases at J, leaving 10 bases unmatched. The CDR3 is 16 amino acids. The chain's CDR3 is CASSWEPRDRTYEQYF. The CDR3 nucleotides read TGCGCCAGCAGCTGGGAACCCAGGGACAGGACCTACGAGCAGTACTTC.

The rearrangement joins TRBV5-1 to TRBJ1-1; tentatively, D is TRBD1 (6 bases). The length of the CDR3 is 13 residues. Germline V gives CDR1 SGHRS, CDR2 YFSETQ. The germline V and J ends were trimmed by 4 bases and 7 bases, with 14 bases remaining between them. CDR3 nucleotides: TGCGCCAGCAGCCCTTCGGACAGCGGTGAAGCTTTCTTT. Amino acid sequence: CASSPSDSGEAFF.

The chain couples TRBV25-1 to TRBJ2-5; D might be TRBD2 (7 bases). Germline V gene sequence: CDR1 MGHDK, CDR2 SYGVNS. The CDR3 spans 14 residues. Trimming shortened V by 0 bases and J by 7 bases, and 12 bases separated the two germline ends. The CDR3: CASSEYGGAGTQYF. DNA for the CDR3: TGTGCCAGCAGTGAATATGGGGGGGCGGGGACCCAGTACTTC. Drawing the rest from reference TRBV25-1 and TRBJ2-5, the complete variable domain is EADIYQTPRYLVIGTGKKITLECSQTMGHDKMYWYQQDPGMELHLIHYSYGVNSTEKGDLSSESTVSRIRTEHFPLTLESARPSHTSQYLCASSEYGGAGTQYFGPGTRLLVL.

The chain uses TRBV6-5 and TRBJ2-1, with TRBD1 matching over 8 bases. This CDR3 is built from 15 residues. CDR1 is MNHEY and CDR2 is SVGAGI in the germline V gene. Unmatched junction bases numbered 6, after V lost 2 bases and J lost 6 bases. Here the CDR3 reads CASSYATGGPNEQFF. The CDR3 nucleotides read TGTGCCAGCAGTTACGCAACAGGGGGTCCCAATGAGCAGTTCTTC.

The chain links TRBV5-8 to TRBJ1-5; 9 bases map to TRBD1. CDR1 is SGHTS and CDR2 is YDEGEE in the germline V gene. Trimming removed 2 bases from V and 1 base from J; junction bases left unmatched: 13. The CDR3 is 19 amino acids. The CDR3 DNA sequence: TGTGCCAGCAGCTTCGGTGGTGTTACCGGGACAGGGAGCAATCAGCCCCAGCATTTT. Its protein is CASSFGGVTGTGSNQPQHF.

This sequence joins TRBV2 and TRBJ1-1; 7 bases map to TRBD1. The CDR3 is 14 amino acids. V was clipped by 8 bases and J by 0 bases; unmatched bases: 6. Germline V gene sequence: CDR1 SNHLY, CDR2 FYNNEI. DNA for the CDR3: TGTGCCAGCTCCCGACAGGGAATGAACACTGAAGCTTTCTTT. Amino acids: CASSRQGMNTEAFF.

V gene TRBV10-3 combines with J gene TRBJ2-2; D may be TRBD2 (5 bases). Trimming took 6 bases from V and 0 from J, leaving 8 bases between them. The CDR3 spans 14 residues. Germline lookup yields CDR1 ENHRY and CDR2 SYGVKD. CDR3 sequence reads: CAIRTGSNTGELFF. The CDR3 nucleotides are TGTGCCATCAGGACGGGGTCGAACACCGGGGAGCTGTTTTTT.

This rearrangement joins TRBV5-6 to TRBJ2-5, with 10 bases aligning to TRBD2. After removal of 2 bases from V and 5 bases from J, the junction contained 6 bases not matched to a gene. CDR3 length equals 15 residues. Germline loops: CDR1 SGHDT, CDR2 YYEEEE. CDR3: CASSLGSGRWETQYF. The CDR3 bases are TGTGCCAGCAGCTTAGGTAGCGGGAGGTGGGAGACCCAGTACTTC.

In nucleotides, the CDR3 is TGTGCCACCAGCAGAGGAAGGTTCGCGGATACCTACGAGCAGTACTTC. Protein: CATSRGRFADTYEQYF. The chain links TRBV15 to TRBJ2-7; no clear D gene. The CDR3 length is 16 residues. The V end lost 1 base, the J end lost 2 bases, and 15 bases lay between the germline ends. CDR1 and CDR2 from the germline V gene are LNHNV and YYDKDF (reference sequence).

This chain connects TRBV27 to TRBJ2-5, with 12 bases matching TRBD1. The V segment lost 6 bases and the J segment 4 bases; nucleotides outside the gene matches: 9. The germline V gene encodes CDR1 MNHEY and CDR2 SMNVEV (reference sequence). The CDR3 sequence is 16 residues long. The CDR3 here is CASSPVGTGGLETQYF. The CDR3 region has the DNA TGTGCCAGCAGCCCCGTTGGGACAGGGGGCTTAGAGACCCAGTACTTC.

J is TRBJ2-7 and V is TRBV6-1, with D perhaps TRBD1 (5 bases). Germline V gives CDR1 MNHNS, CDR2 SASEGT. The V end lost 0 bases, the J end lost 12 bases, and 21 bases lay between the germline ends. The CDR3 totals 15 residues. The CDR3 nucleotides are TGTGCCAGCAGTGAAGCCGGCATCGGCCAGGGTCAGCGGTACTTC. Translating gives CASSEAGIGQGQRYF.

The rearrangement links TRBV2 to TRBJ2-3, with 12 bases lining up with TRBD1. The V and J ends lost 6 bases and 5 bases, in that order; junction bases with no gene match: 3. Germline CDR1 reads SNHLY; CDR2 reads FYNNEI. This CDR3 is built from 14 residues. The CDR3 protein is CASSRDRGRDTQYF. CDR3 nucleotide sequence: TGTGCCAGCAGCCGGGACAGGGGGCGAGATACGCAGTATTTT. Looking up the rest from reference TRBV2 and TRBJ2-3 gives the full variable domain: EPEVTQTPSHQVTQMGQEVILRCVPISNHLYFYWYRQILGQKVEFLVSFYNNEISEKSEIFDDQFSVERPDGSNFTLKIRSTKLEDSAMYFCASSRDRGRDTQYFGPGTRLTVL.

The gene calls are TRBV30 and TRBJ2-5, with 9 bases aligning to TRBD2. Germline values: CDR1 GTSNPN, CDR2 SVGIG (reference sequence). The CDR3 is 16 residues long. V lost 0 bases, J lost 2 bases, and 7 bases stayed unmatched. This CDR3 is CAWSVRWTSDQETQYF. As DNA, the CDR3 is TGTGCCTGGAGTGTAAGATGGACTAGCGATCAAGAGACCCAGTACTTC.

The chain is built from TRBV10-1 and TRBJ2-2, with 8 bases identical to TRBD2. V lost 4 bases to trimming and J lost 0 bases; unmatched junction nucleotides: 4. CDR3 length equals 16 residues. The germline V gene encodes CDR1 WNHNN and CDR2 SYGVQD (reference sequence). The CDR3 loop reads CASSATSGANTGELFF. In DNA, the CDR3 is TGCGCCAGCAGTGCCACTAGCGGAGCGAACACCGGGGAGCTGTTTTTT.

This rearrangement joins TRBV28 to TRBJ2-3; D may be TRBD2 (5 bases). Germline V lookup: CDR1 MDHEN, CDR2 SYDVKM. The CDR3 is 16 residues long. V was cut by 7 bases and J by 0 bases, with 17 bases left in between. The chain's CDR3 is CASNSLSGLSTDTQYF. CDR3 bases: TGTGCCAGCAACTCCCTGAGCGGCCTTAGCACAGATACGCAGTATTTT.

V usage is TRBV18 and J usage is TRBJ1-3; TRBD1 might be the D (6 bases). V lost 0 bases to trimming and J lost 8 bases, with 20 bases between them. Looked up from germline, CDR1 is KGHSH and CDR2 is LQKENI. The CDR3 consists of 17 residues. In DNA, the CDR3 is TGTGCCAGCTCACCACCGACAGGAGCAGGGCCAGGGGACACCATATATTTT. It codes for CASSPPTGAGPGDTIYF.

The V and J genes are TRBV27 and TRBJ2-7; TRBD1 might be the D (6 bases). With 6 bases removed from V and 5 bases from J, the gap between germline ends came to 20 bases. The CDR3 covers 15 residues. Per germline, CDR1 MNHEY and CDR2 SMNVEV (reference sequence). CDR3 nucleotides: TGTGCCAGCAGACCTACAGGGTGGATCCTTAACGAGCAGTACTTC. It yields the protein CASRPTGWILNEQYF.

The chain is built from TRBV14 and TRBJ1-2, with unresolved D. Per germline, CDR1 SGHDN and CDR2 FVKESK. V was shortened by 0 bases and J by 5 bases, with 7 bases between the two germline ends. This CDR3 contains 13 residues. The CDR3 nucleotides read TGTGCCAGCAGCCAAGAACCAGGATATGGCTACACCTTC. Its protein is CASSQEPGYGYTF.

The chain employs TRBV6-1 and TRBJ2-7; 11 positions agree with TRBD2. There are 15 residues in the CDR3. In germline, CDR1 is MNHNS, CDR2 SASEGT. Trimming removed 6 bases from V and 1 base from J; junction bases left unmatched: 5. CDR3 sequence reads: CASRRTSGSSYEQYF. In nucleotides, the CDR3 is TGTGCCAGCAGAAGAACTAGCGGGAGTTCCTACGAGCAGTACTTC.

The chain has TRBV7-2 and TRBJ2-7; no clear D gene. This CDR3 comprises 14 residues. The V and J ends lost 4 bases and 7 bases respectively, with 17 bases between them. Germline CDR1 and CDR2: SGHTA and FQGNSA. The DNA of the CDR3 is TGTGCCAGCAGCTACGATGATGCGTCCAAGGAGCAGTACTTC. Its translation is CASSYDDASKEQYF. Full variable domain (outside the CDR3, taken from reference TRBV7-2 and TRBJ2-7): GAGVSQSPSNKVTEKGKDVELRCDPISGHTALYWYRQSLGQGLEFLIYFQGNSAPDKSGLPSDRFSAERTGGSVSTLTIQRTQQEDSAVYLCASSYDDASKEQYFGPGTRLTVT.

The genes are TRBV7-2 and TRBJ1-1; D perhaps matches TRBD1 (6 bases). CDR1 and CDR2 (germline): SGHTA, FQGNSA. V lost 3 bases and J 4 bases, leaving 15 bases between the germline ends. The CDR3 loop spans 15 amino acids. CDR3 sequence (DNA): TGTGCCAGCAGCTTGTACGGAAGAGGGGGCACTGAAGCTTTCTTT. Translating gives CASSLYGRGGTEAFF.

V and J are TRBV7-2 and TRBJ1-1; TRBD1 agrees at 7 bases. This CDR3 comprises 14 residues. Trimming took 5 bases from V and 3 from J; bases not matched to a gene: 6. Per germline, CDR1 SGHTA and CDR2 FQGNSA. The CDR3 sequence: CASSLTGRDTEAFF. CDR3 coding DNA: TGTGCCAGCAGCCTGACAGGGCGAGACACTGAAGCTTTCTTT.